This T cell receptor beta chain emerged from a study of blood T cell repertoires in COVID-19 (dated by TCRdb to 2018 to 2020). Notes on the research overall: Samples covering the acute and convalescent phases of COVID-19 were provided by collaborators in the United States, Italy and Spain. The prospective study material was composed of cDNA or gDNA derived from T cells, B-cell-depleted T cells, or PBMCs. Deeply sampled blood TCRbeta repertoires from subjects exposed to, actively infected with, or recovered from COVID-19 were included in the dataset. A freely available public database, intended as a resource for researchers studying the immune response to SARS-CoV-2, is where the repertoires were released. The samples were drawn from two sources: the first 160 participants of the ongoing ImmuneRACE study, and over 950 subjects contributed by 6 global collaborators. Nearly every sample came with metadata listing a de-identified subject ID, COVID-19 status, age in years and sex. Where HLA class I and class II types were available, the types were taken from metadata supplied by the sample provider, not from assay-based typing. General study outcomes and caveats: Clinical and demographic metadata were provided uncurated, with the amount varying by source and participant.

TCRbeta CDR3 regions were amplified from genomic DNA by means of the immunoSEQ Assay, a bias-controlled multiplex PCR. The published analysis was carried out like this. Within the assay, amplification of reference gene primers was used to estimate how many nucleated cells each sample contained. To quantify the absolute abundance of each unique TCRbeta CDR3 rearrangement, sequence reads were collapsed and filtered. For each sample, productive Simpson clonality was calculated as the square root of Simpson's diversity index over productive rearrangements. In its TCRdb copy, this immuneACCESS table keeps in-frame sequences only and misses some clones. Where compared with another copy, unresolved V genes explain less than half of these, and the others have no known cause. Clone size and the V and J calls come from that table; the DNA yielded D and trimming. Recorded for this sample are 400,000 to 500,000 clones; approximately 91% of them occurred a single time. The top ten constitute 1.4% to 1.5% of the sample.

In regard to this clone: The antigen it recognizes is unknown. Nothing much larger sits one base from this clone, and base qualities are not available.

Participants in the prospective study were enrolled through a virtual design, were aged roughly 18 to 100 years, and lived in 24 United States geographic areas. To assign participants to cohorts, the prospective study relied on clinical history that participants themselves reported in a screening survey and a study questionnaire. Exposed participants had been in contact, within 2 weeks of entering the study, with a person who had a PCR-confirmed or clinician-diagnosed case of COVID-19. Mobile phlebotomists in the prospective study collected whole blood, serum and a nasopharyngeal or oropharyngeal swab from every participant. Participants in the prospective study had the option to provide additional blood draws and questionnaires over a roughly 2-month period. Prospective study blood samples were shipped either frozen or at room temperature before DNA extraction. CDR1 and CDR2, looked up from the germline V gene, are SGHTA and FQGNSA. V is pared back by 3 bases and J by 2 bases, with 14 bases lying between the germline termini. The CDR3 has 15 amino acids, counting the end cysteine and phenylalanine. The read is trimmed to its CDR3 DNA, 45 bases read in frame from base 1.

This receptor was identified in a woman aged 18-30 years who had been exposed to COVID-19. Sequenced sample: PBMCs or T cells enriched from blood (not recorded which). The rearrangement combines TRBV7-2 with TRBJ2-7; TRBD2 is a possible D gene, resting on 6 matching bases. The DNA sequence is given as TGTGCCAGCAGCTTGAGCCCGGGACTCGCCTACGAGCAGTACTTC. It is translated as CASSLSPGLAYEQYF.